This T cell receptor beta chain was documented in a study of persistence of HIV-infected CD4 T cells. This was the immunoSEQ version 4 assay in survey mode. Method: immunoSEQ multiplex PCR; TCRdb's copy keeps in-frame clones and lacks some. The sample lists about 40,000 clones, about 80% seen once, with approximately 14% in the top ten. For this clone: Antigen unknown.

The stimulus was an HIV-1 Gag 15-mer peptide pool, 0.85 to 1 ug/peptide/mL. Memory cells lacking CD40L and CD69 with high CD45RO were sorted. These HIV-1-infected adults initiated suppressive ART in chronic infection. CD4+ T cell counts exceeded 400 cells/uL; CMV serology was positive. A roughly 20-hour stimulation of CD8-depleted PBMCs used anti-CD28/CD49d costimulation, CD40-blocking antibody and enfuvirtide. The CDR3 totals 15 residues. In germline, CDR1 is LNHNV, CDR2 YYDKDF (reference sequence). The V end lost 5 bases, the J end lost 0 bases, and 14 bases lay between the germline ends. General study results and limits: Degenerate expanded CDR3beta sequences were enriched among CMV- and Gag-responding cells.

The material sequenced was CD4+ T cells sorted from PBMCs after approximately 19-hour stimulation, taken from a patient who received antiretroviral therapy. This TCR was sampled from an adult man with HIV who was CMV-seropositive. V usage is TRBV15 and J usage is TRBJ2-7; D is tentatively TRBD1 or TRBD2 (5 bases each). CDR3 sequence reads: CATSGDGLSSYEQYF. The CDR3 region has the DNA TGTGCCACCAGCGGGGACGGATTATCCTCCTACGAGCAGTACTTC.